These 18 T cell receptor beta chains were all obtained from the same sample, sequenced in a study of blood T cell repertoires in COVID-19. Clones were sequenced by immunoSEQ multiplex PCR, and TCRdb holds only the in-frame ones, with some missing. The sample yields about 100,000 clones, around 73% seen once. The specimen was peripheral blood. The receptors originated from a man aged 60 to 75 with active or convalescent COVID-19.

This clone was seen more than once but under ten times. The chain has TRBV7-2 and TRBJ1-1; D perhaps matches TRBD1 (5 bases). The CDR3 runs 14 residues. Trimming stripped 3 bases from V and 6 bases from J, with 14 bases between. Germline V lookup: CDR1 SGHTA, CDR2 FQGNSA. The CDR3 loop reads CASSFWQGISEAFF. The DNA for the CDR3 is TGTGCCAGCAGCTTTTGGCAGGGAATATCTGAAGCTTTCTTT.

The chain joins TRBV12-3 or TRBV12-4 to TRBJ2-1; D perhaps matches TRBD1 (6 bases). CDR3 length: 13 residues. V lost 3 bases and J 6 bases, leaving 9 bases between the germline ends. Here the CDR3 DNA reads TGTGCCAGCAGTTTGGACAGCCTCAATGAGCAGTTCTTC. Translation: CASSLDSLNEQFF.

The V and J genes are TRBV7-2 and TRBJ2-5; maybe TRBD2 (6 bases). Trimming took 1 base from V and 2 from J, leaving 8 bases between them. The CDR3 contains 14 residues. Germline CDR1 SGHTA, CDR2 FQGNSA. The CDR3 DNA reads as TGTGCCAGCAGCTTAGTAGGAGGGCAAGAGACCCAGTACTTC. Translated, it gives CASSLVGGQETQYF.

The chain employs TRBV4-1 and TRBJ2-4; 7 bases fit TRBD1. Trimming took 2 bases from V and 1 from J; bases not matched to a gene: 14. This CDR3 is 19 amino acids long. Germline CDR1 is MGHRA and CDR2 is YSYEKL. CDR3 loop: CASSQNTPGGRSAKNIQYF. The DNA for the CDR3 is TGCGCCAGCAGCCAAAATACCCCAGGGGGTAGGTCGGCCAAAAACATTCAGTACTTC.

V and J are TRBV7-9 and TRBJ2-1; the match to TRBD1 covers 8 bases. The germline CDR1 and CDR2 sequences are SEHNR and FQNEAQ (reference sequence). After removal of 1 base from V and 0 bases from J, the junction contained 8 bases not matched to a gene. This CDR3 has 18 amino acids. The CDR3 DNA reads as TGTGCCAGCAGCTTAGGGATGGGACAGGCTTACTCCTACAATGAGCAGTTCTTC. Translating it yields CASSLGMGQAYSYNEQFF.

With regard to this clone: A read error may account for a junction end that differs from germline. The V and J genes are TRBV9 and TRBJ1-6; D is possibly TRBD1 (5 bases). The CDR3 spans 15 residues. The V gene's germline CDR1 is SGDLS and CDR2 YYNGEE. CDR3 sequence: CARSVGGGLGSPLHF. The CDR3 DNA reads TGTGCCCGCAGCGTCGGGGGGGGGTTAGGTTCACCCCTCCACTTT. The variable domain in full, completed from reference TRBV9 and TRBJ1-6, reads DSGVTQTPKHLITATGQRVTLRCSPRSGDLSVYWYQQSLDQGLQFLIQYYNGEERAKGNILERFSAQQFPDLHSELNLSSLELGDSALYFCARSVGGGLGSPLHFGNGTRLTVT.

The chain is built from TRBV9 and TRBJ2-1, with 10 bases identical to TRBD2. The J segment lost 4 bases and the V segment lost 0 bases, leaving 4 bases of the junction unmatched. CDR1 is SGDLS and CDR2 is YYNGEE in the germline V gene. The CDR3 length is 16 residues. The CDR3 loop is CASSVGTSGSYNEQFF. The CDR3 DNA sequence: TGTGCCAGCAGCGTAGGGACTAGCGGCAGTTACAATGAGCAGTTCTTC.

This chain uses TRBV6-5 with TRBJ1-2; 8 nucleotides align to TRBD1. The germline CDR1 and CDR2 sequences are MNHEY and SVGAGI. Trimming removed 10 bases from V and 8 bases from J; junction bases left unmatched: 6. This CDR3 has 11 residues. The CDR3 nucleotides read TGTGCCACCAGGGGGCAGGGAGGCTACACCTTC. This translates into CATRGQGGYTF.

The rearrangement uses TRBV19 and TRBJ2-3; 15 bases map to TRBD2. The CDR3 length is 19 residues. V shed 10 bases and J 2 bases; nucleotides not matched to a gene: 16. Per the germline V gene, CDR1 is LNHDA and CDR2 is SQIVND (reference sequence). CDR3 in amino acids: CATSEVGTSGRIYTDTQYF. For the CDR3, the DNA is TGTGCCACCTCGGAAGTAGGGACTAGCGGGAGGATCTACACAGATACGCAGTATTTT.

V usage is TRBV6-2 or TRBV6-3 and J usage is TRBJ1-2; 7 positions match TRBD1. The V segment lost 0 bases and the J segment 6 bases; nucleotides outside the gene matches: 10. CDR3 length equals 16 residues. The germline V gene has CDR1 MNHEY and CDR2 SVGEGT. The CDR3 bases are TGTGCCAGCAGTTACTCGCAAACCAGGGGGATTGATGGCTACACCTTC. This codes for CASSYSQTRGIDGYTF.

The CDR3 region is CASSTGGIPGANVLTF. In nucleotides, the CDR3 is TGTGCCAGCAGCACAGGGGGTATACCTGGGGCCAACGTCCTGACTTTC. The rearrangement links TRBV5-4 to TRBJ2-6; 8 bases map to TRBD1. The CDR3 loop spans 16 amino acids. Germline-derived CDR1 and CDR2 are SGHNT and YYREEE (reference sequence). V lost 4 bases, J lost 2 bases, and 5 bases stayed unmatched.

The V call is TRBV5-1, the J call TRBJ2-1; TRBD2 aligns across 10 bases. Germline CDR1 and CDR2: SGHRS and YFSETQ. V was pared by 0 bases and J by 10 bases, with 4 bases of the junction left unmatched. This CDR3 is built from 14 residues. This chain's CDR3 is CASSLDLAGVEQFF. The CDR3 DNA sequence: TGCGCCAGCAGCTTGGATCTAGCGGGAGTCGAGCAGTTCTTC. Using reference TRBV5-1 and TRBJ2-1 for the parts outside the CDR3, the full variable domain is KAGVTQTPRYLIKTRGQQVTLSCSPISGHRSVSWYQQTPGQGLQFLFEYFSETQRNKGNFPGRFSGRQFSNSRSEMNVSTLELGDSALYLCASSLDLAGVEQFFGPGTRLTVL.

The V and J genes are TRBV2 and TRBJ2-3, with 10 bases identical to TRBD2. V trimming: 6 bases; J trimming: 1 base; junction bases outside the gene matches: 4. Germline assignment: CDR1 SNHLY and CDR2 FYNNEI. The CDR3 contains 15 residues. The CDR3 DNA follows: TGTGCCAGCAGGGCACTAGCGGGGCGCACAGATACGCAGTATTTT. Its protein is CASRALAGRTDTQYF.

J is TRBJ2-1 and V is TRBV19, with D possibly matching TRBD2 (5 bases). The CDR3 is made up of 12 amino acids. In germline, CDR1 is LNHDA, CDR2 SQIVND (reference sequence). V gave up 3 bases and J gave up 7 bases, with 7 bases separating them. The DNA of the CDR3 is TGTGCCAGTAGTATCGGGAAAAATGAGCAGTTCTTC. It specifies CASSIGKNEQFF.

The rearrangement links TRBV27 to TRBJ1-2, with 7 bases lining up with TRBD1. Unmatched junction bases numbered 9, after V lost 5 bases and J lost 6 bases. Germline V gives CDR1 MNHEY, CDR2 SMNVEV (reference sequence). The CDR3 runs to 14 residues. For the CDR3, the DNA is TGTGCCAGCAGTCCCTCATGGGACAGTGATGGCTACACCTTC. The encoded protein is CASSPSWDSDGYTF.

This chain connects TRBV5-4 to TRBJ2-3; D is unclear. Germline CDR1 and CDR2: SGHNT and YYREEE (reference sequence). This CDR3 has 15 amino acids. The V end lost 4 bases, the J end lost 1 base, and 13 bases lay between the germline ends. The CDR3 nucleotides read TGTGCCAGCAGCAAAATTGTTGAGGGCACAGATACGCAGTATTTT. Translated: CASSKIVEGTDTQYF.

This clone was detected once. The chain joins TRBV2 to TRBJ1-1; D is uncertain. Trimming stripped 6 bases from V and 4 bases from J, with 15 bases between. CDR1 SNHLY and CDR2 FYNNEI come from the germline V gene. The CDR3 is 14 amino acids. The CDR3 nucleotides are TGTGCCAGCAGACCTCCGACGGCTAGCACTGAAGCTTTCTTT. Its translation is CASRPPTASTEAFF.

The chain recombines TRBV7-6 with TRBJ2-3; 10 nucleotides match TRBD2. Unmatched junction bases numbered 3, after V lost 5 bases and J lost 4 bases. There are 14 residues in the CDR3. Germline V gene lookup returns CDR1 SGHVS and CDR2 FNYEAQ. The CDR3 is CASSQREGSDTQYF. CDR3 sequence (DNA): TGTGCCAGCAGCCAGCGGGAGGGGTCAGATACGCAGTATTTT. Complete variable domain (other parts from reference TRBV7-6 and TRBJ2-3): GAGVSQSPRYKVTKRGQDVALRCDPISGHVSLYWYRQALGQGPEFLTYFNYEAQQDKSGLPNDRFSAERPEGSISTLTIQRTEQRDSAMYRCASSQREGSDTQYFGPGTRLTVL.